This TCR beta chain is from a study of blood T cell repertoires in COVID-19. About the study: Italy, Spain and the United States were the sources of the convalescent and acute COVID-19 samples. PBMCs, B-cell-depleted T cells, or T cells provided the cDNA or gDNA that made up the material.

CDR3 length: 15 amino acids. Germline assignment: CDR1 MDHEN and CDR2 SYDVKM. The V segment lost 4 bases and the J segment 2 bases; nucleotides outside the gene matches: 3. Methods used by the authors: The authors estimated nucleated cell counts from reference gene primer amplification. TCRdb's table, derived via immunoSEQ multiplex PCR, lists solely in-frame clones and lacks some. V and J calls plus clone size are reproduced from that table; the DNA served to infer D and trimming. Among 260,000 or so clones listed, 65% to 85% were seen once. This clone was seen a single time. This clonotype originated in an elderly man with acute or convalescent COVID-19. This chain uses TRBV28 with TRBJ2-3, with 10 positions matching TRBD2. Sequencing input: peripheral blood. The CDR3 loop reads CASSSLAGYTDTQYF. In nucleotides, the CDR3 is TGTGCCAGCAGTTCACTAGCGGGGTACACAGATACGCAGTATTTT.